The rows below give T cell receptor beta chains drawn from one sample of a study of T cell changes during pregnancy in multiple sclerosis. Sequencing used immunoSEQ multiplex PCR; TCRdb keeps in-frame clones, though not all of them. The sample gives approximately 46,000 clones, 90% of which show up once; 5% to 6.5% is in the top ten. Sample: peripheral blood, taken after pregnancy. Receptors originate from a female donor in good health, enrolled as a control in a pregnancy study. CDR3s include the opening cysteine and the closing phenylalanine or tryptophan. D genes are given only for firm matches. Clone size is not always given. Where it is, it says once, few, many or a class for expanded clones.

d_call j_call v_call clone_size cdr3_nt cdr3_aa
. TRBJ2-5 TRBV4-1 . TGCGCCAGCAGCCAAGATCGTCCGGGAGAGACCCAGTACTTC CASSQDRPGETQYF
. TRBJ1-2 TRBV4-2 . TGTGCCAGCAGCCACCGTAACGGTGGCTACACCTTC CASSHRNGGYTF
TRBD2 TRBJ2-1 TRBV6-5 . TGTGCCAGCAGCCGCGGGGGGGAGGTTGAGCAGTTCTTC CASSRGGEVEQFF
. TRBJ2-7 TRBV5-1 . TGCGCCAGCAGCTTCTCTAGCTCCTACGAGCAGTACTTC CASSFSSSYEQYF
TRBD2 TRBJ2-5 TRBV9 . TGTGCCAGCAGCGTTAGCGGGGGGGCTGAGACCCAGTACTTC CASSVSGGAETQYF
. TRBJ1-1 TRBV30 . TGTGCCTGGAGTCAAAGGAGGGGCAGAAGGACTGAAGCTTTCTTT CAWSQRRGRRTEAFF
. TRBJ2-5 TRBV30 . TGTGCCTGGAGCGGCAGTCTCGGGGAGACCCAGTACTTC CAWSGSLGETQYF
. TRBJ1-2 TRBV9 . TGTGCCAGCAGCGTAGCTGGGCAGTCTTATGGCTACACCTTC CASSVAGQSYGYTF
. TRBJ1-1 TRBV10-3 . TGTGCCATCAGTGTAGGGGCAAGTCCGAACACTGAAGCTTTCTTT CAISVGASPNTEAFF
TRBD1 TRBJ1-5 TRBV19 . TGTGCCAGTAGTATCGACGGGACAGGCTTGATGTATAGCAATCAGCCCCAGCATTTT CASSIDGTGLMYSNQPQHF
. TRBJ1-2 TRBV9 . TGTGCCAGCAGCGTAGACTCAGGGTATGGCTACACCTTC CASSVDSGYGYTF
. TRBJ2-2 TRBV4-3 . TGCGCCAGCAGCCTAAGGTCAGGTTGGACCGGGGAGCTGTTTTTT CASSLRSGWTGELFF
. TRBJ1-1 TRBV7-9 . TGTGCCACCGAAAGGGGTTTTTTGAACACTGAAGCTTTCTTT CATERGFLNTEAFF
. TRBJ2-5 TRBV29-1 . TGCAGCGTTGAGCAACAACAAGAGACCCAGTACTTC CSVEQQQETQYF
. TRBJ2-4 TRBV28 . TGTGCCAGCAGTTTCCATTTTAGACTAGCCAAAAACATTCAGTACTTC CASSFHFRLAKNIQYF
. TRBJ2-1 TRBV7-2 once TGTGCCAGCAGTCGTGGGGGCTCCTCGGGGCAGTTCTTC CASSRGGSSGQFF
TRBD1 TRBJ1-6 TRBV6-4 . TGTGCCAGCAGCGCGACAGGGGGCGTTGATTCACCCCTCCACTTT CASSATGGVDSPLHF
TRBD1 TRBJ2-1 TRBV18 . TGTGCCAGCTCAAAGACCGGGACAGGGGGCTACAATGAGCAGTTCTTC CASSKTGTGGYNEQFF
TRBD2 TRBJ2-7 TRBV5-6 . TGTGCCAGCAGCCTGAAAGGACTAGCGGGGGGGCAATACGAGCAGTACTTC CASSLKGLAGGQYEQYF
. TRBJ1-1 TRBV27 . TGTGCCAGCTGGCGGGGGACTGAAGCTTTCTTT CASWRGTEAFF
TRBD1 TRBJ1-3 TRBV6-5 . TGTGCCAGCAGATCGACAGGGTCGGACACCATATATTTT CASRSTGSDTIYF
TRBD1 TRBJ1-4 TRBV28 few TGTGCCAGCAGTCAAACCGGGACAGGGGAAGAAAAACTGTTTTTT CASSQTGTGEEKLFF
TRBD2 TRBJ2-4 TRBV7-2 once TGTGCCAGCAGCAAAGAGGGGACTAGCAACCTTCTTGCCAAAAACATTCAGTACTTC CASSKEGTSNLLAKNIQYF
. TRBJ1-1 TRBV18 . TGTGCCAGCTCACCACAGGGGGGGTACACTGAAGCTTTCTTT CASSPQGGYTEAFF
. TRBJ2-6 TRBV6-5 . TGTGCCAGCAGTTACGGGGCCTCTGGGGCCAACGTCCTGACTTTC CASSYGASGANVLTF
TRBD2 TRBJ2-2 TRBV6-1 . TGTGCCAGCACGGCGGGAGTCGATACCGGGGAGCTGTTTTTT CASTAGVDTGELFF
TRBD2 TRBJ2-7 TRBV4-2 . TGTGCCAGCAGCCAAGATCTAGCGGGGTACTACGAGCAGTACTTC CASSQDLAGYYEQYF
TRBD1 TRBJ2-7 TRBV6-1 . TGTGCCAGCACCGAGTGGGCCGGGACAGGTGACGAGCAGTACTTC CASTEWAGTGDEQYF
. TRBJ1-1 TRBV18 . TGTGCCAGCTCACCACAGGGGATGGGCACTGAAGCTTTCTTT CASSPQGMGTEAFF
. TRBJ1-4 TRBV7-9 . TGTGCCAGCAGCTACCTGAGTGGTCTCGAAAAACTGTTTTTT CASSYLSGLEKLFF
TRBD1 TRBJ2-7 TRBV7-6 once TGTGCCAGCAGCAGCGAACAGGGGGCCACCTACGAGCAGTACTTC CASSSEQGATYEQYF
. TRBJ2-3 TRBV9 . TGTGCCAGCAGCGTGATCGGGGGTAACACACATACGCAGTATTTT CASSVIGGNTHTQYF
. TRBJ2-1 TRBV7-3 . TGTGCCAGCAGCTTAATCCCCCTGGGAAGGGGCAATTACAATGAGCAGTTCTTC CASSLIPLGRGNYNEQFF
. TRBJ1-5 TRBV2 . TGTGCCAGCAGTGAAGCGGCTACAGCCTCCAATCAGCCCCAGCATTTT CASSEAATASNQPQHF
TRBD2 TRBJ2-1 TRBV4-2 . TGTGCCAGCAGCCAAATAGCGGGAGGATACAATGAGCAGTTCTTC CASSQIAGGYNEQFF